These T cell receptor beta chains were read from a single sample in a study of beta chain features in type 1 diabetes. TCRdb's copy holds only in-frame clones and misses some; the assay was immunoSEQ multiplex PCR. The sample consists of approximately 50,000 clones, 60% to 70% of them appearing once. Sequenced sample: stem cell memory CD4+ T cells from blood. These receptors all stem from a woman in her twenties or thirties with type 1 diabetes. The CDR3 runs from the conserved cysteine through the conserved F or W. Each record gives: CDR3 DNA, CDR3 protein, J gene, V gene, clone size, D gene, CDR3 length. D genes are given only for firm matches. Clone size is shown for a subset of rows, as once, few, many or a class of expanded clone.

DNA: TGTGCCAGCACCCAGGGGGTCTATGGCTACACCTTC; CDR3: CASTQGVYGYTF; J: TRBJ1-2; V: TRBV28; size: once; D: TRBD1; length: 12
DNA: TGTGCCAGCTCCTCCCCGGGAGGGTCCTACAATGAGCAGTTCTTC; CDR3: CASSSPGGSYNEQFF; J: TRBJ2-1; V: TRBV4-2; size: NA; D: TRBD2; length: 15
DNA: TGTGCCAGCAGCTTAGCTCAGTCGACTGAAGCTTTCTTT; CDR3: CASSLAQSTEAFF; J: TRBJ1-1; V: TRBV7-9; size: NA; D: NA; length: 13
DNA: TGTGCCAGCAGTTTCGAGGGAGTCCGTGGCTACACCTTC; CDR3: CASSFEGVRGYTF; J: TRBJ1-2; V: TRBV27; size: NA; D: NA; length: 13
DNA: TGTGCCAGCAGGGGTAGCGGGGTATACTACGAGCAGTACTTC; CDR3: CASRGSGVYYEQYF; J: TRBJ2-7; V: TRBV11-3; size: NA; D: TRBD2; length: 14
DNA: TGTGCCAGCGGGCGGGACAGCTATCAGCCCCAGCATTTT; CDR3: CASGRDSYQPQHF; J: TRBJ1-5; V: TRBV28; size: NA; D: TRBD1; length: 13
DNA: TGTGCCAGCAGCGAGAGGACTAGCGGTGCTACGCAGTATTTT; CDR3: CASSERTSGATQYF; J: TRBJ2-3; V: TRBV9; size: NA; D: TRBD2; length: 14
DNA: TGTGCCAGCAGCCAAGCCTCCGTAGCTGGGGCCAACGTCCTGACTTTC; CDR3: CASSQASVAGANVLTF; J: TRBJ2-6; V: TRBV14; size: NA; D: NA; length: 16
DNA: TGCGCCAGCAGCTTGGAAGCGGGAGGGACGCAGTATTTT; CDR3: CASSLEAGGTQYF; J: TRBJ2-3; V: TRBV5-1; size: NA; D: TRBD2; length: 13
DNA: TGTGCCAGCAGTTCGGGTGTAACTAGCGGGGTCTACGAGCAGTACTTC; CDR3: CASSSGVTSGVYEQYF; J: TRBJ2-7; V: TRBV6-6; size: NA; D: TRBD2; length: 16
DNA: TGTGCCAGCTCACCAACCTATCTCTCCTACGAGCAGTACTTC; CDR3: CASSPTYLSYEQYF; J: TRBJ2-7; V: TRBV18; size: few; D: NA; length: 14
DNA: TGTGCCAGTAGTATAGGACTAGCGGGATACGAGCAGTACTTC; CDR3: CASSIGLAGYEQYF; J: TRBJ2-7; V: TRBV19; size: NA; D: TRBD2; length: 14
DNA: TGTGCCATTTTCAGGGGAAACATTCAGTACTTC; CDR3: CAIFRGNIQYF; J: TRBJ2-4; V: TRBV6-5; size: NA; D: NA; length: 11
DNA: TGTGCCAGCAGTTCTCATAGCGGGAGAATCTACGAGCAGTACTTC; CDR3: CASSSHSGRIYEQYF; J: TRBJ2-7; V: TRBV28; size: NA; D: TRBD2; length: 15
DNA: TGTGCCAGCAGCCCGGTAGCGGGAGTGGCCGCAGATACGCAGTATTTT; CDR3: CASSPVAGVAADTQYF; J: TRBJ2-3; V: TRBV7-3; size: NA; D: TRBD2; length: 16
DNA: TGTGCCAGCAGTGACGACAGGGATACTGAAGCTTTCTTT; CDR3: CASSDDRDTEAFF; J: TRBJ1-1; V: TRBV2; size: few; D: TRBD1; length: 13
DNA: TGTGCCAGCAGCGAAAAGACAGGGGCAGGCGATGAGCAGTTCTTC; CDR3: CASSEKTGAGDEQFF; J: TRBJ2-1; V: TRBV13; size: NA; D: TRBD1; length: 15
DNA: TGTGCCAGCAGCTTAACGTTCGGAGTGGTGCTCGAGCAGTACTTC; CDR3: CASSLTFGVVLEQYF; J: TRBJ2-7; V: TRBV11-1; size: NA; D: NA; length: 15